This TCR beta chain was identified in a study of T cells in Graves' hyperthyroidism and ophthalmopathy. For the study at large: Once the initial diagnosis was made, peripheral blood was obtained before any treatment.

Patients counted as stable if ophthalmopathy did not develop within 18 months. Investigators excluded patients with uncontrolled infection, other autoimmune disease, pregnancy or lactation. On the basis of clinical symptoms, serum thyroxine and TRAb, thyroid ultrasound and orbital computed tomography, diagnoses were made. The V end was cut by 0 bases, the J end by 4 bases, with 13 bases between. The length of the CDR3 is 16 residues. Germline CDR1 is MNHEY and CDR2 is SMNVEV (reference sequence). The CDR3 regions of TCR beta were amplified from RNA transcripts. The study used the HTBI primer set for a first-round RT-PCR of the TCR CDR3. TCRdb re-derived calls from the multiplex PCR reads in MiXCR, one entry per CDR3 protein. This sample has 300,000 to 450,000 distinct CDR3 sequences, with more than 13% found just once.

The sequence was obtained from a young woman with Graves' hyperthyroidism. What was sequenced was blood. The chain is built from TRBV27 and TRBJ2-1; a possible D gene is TRBD2 (6 bases). The CDR3 DNA sequence: TGTGCCAGCAGTTTATCTGGAGGGGTGATATACAATGAGCAGTTCTTC. Translating it yields CASSLSGGVIYNEQFF.